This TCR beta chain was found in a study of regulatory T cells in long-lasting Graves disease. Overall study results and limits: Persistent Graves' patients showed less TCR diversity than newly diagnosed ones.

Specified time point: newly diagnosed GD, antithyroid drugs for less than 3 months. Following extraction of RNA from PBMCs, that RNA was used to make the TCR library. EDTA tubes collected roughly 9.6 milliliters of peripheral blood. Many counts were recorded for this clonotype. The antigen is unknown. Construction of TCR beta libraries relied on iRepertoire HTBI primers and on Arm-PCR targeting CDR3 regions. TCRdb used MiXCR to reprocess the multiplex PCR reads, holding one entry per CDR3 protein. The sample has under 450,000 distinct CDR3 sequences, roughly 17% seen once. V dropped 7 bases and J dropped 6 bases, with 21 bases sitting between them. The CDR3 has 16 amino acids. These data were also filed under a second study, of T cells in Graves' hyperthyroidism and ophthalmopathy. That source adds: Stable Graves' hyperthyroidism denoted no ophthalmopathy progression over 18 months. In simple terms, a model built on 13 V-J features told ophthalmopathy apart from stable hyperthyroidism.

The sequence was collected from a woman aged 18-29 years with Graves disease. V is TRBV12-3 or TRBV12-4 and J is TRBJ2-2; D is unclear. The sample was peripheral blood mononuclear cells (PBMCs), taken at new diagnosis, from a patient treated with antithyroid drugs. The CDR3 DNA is TGTGCCAGCACTCTATCCGGGCGATTCTGGCCCGGGGAGCTGTTTTTT. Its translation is CASTLSGRFWPGELFF.